This T cell receptor (beta chain) was sequenced during a study of cytomegalovirus exposure and HLA in healthy donors. Study results and caveats: HLA allele associations emerged for around 15,000 TCR beta sequences in a later analysis, at 0.05 false discovery rate.

V was pared by 5 bases and J by 6 bases, with 6 bases of the junction left unmatched. Germline V gene sequence: CDR1 SGHTA, CDR2 FQGTGA. The CDR3 has 14 amino acids. PCR primers comprised 60 Vbeta and 13 Jbeta primers. Only in-frame clones appear in the TCRdb table, and some are missing; sequencing was by immunoSEQ multiplex PCR. Altogether roughly 110,000 clones are present, about 80% being singletons, with the ten largest covering roughly 2.6%. A note on this clone: Its cognate antigen is unknown.

This sequence originates from a man aged 30-40 years in good health and CMV-seropositive. The chain recombines TRBV7-3 with TRBJ2-3, with 9 bases fitting TRBD2. The sequenced sample was PBMCs. CDR3 coding DNA: TGTGCCAGCAGCCGCGGGGGGGCCGAGGATACGCAGTATTTT. Translated: CASSRGGAEDTQYF.